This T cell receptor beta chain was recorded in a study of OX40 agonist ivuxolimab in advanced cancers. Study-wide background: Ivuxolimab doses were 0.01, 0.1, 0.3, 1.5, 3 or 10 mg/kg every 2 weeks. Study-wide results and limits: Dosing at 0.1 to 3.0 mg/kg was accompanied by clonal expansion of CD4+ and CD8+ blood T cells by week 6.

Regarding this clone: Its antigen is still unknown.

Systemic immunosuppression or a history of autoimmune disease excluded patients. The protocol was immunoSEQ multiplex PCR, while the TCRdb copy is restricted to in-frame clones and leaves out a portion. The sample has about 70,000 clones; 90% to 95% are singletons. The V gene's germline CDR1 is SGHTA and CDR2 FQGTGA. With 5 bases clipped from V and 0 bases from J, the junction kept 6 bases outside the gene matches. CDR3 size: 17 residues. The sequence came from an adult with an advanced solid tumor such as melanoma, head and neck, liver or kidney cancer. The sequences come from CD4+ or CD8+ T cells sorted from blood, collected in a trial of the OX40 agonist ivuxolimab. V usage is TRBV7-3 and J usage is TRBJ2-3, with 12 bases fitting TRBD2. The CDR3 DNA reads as TGTGCCAGCAGCGGGGGACTAGCGGGCCCTAGCACAGATACGCAGTATTTT. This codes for CASSGGLAGPSTDTQYF.